The sequence of this T cell receptor beta chain was determined in a study of T cells in localized non-small cell lung cancer. Germline assignment: CDR1 KGHSH and CDR2 LQKENI. Deletions cut 0 bases from V and 8 bases from J, with 10 bases between. This CDR3 is built from 13 residues. Study results and caveats: Sequencing covered just one tumor region, so heterogeneity cannot be ruled out.

With respect to this clone: What it binds is not known.

TCRdb's table, derived via immunoSEQ multiplex PCR, lists solely in-frame clones and lacks some. The sample yields around 30,000 clones, 92% seen once. Sequences were derived from peripheral blood mononuclear cells, sampled before any cancer treatment. The chain carries TRBV18 and TRBJ1-2; D possibly corresponds to TRBD1 (6 bases). The TCR sequence derives from a woman aged 35 to 70 with stage III lung adenocarcinoma. The CDR3 sequence is CASSPPGGQGYTF. The CDR3 DNA reads TGTGCCAGCTCACCACCAGGGGGACAAGGCTACACCTTC.